This T cell receptor (beta chain) came from a study of control samples from healthy donors and cancer patients. The germline V gene encodes CDR1 MNHEY and CDR2 SVGAGI. The junction had 3 bases not matched to a gene; V was cut back by 6 bases and J by 2 bases. CDR3 length: 15 residues. Assay: immunoSEQ multiplex PCR; the TCRdb copy retains only in-frame clones and omits some. The data hold 85,000 to 110,000 clones, with roughly 90% observed a single time. The sequenced sample consisted of PBMCs. This rearrangement joins TRBV6-5 to TRBJ1-6; TRBD1 aligns across 8 bases. The TCR was taken from a man in his fifties or sixties with lung cancer. The CDR3 protein is CASRDRGTYNSPLHF. In DNA, the CDR3 is TGTGCCAGCAGAGACAGGGGCACCTATAATTCACCCCTCCACTTT.